This entry concerns a single TCR beta chain. Its antigen is currently unknown. TCRdb redid the calling of the 5' RACE reads with MiXCR, one entry per CDR3 protein. The sample shows approximately 470,000 distinct CDR3 sequences, 13% to 15% of them seen only once. This sample is drawn from a study of identical twins. Points from the study as a whole: Findings came from cross-sectional statistics, without long-term follow-up of donors. While abundant cord blood beta clonotypes carried fewer insertions, memory repertoires showed no such pattern.

The CDR3 is 12 amino acids. Germline assignment: CDR1 MGHRA and CDR2 YSYEKL. Trimming took off 4 bases at V and 4 bases at J, with 6 bases between the two ends. These same data were also listed under a study on yellow fever vaccine responses in identical twins.

The TCR originated in a woman aged 18-29 years in good health. This chain links TRBV4-1 with TRBJ2-3; D is undetermined. The sequenced sample consisted of CD4+ T cells sorted from blood. CDR3 residues: CASSPRPDTQYF. CDR3 in DNA: TGCGCCAGCAGCCCTCGTCCAGATACGCAGTATTTT.